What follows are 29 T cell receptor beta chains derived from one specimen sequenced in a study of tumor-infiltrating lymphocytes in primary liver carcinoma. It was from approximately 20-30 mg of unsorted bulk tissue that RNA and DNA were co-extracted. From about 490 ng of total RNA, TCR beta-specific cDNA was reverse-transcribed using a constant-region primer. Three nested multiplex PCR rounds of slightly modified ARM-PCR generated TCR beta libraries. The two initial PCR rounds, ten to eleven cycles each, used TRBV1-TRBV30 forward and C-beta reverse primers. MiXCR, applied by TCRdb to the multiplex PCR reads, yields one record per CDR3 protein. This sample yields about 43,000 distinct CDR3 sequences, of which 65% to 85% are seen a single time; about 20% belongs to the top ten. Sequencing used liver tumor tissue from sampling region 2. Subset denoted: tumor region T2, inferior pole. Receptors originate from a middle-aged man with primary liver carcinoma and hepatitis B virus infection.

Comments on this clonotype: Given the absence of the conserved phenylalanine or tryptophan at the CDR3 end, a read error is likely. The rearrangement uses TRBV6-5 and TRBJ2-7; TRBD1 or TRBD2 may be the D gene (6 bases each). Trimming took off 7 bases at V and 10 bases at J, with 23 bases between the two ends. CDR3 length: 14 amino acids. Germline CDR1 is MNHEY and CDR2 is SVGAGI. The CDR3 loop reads CASTRTLNRGDQYI. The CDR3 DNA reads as TGTGCCAGCACCCGGACATTAAATAGGGGGGACCAGTACATA.

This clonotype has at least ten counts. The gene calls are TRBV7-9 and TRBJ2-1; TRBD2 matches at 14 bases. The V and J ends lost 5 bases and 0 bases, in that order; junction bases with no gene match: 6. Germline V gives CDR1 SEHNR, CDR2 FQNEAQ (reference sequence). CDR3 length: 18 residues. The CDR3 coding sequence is TGTGCCAGCAGCCCCGGGACTAGCGGGGGAAGCTCCTACAATGAGCAGTTCTTC. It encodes CASSPGTSGGSSYNEQFF.

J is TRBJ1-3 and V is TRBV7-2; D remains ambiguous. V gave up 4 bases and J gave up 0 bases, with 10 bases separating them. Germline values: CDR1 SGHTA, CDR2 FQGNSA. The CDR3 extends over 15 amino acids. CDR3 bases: TGTGCCAGCAGCTCCCAGTGGGGCTCTGGAAACACCATATATTTT. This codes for CASSSQWGSGNTIYF. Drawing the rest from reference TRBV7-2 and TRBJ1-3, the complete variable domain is GAGVSQSPSNKVTEKGKDVELRCDPISGHTALYWYRQSLGQGLEFLIYFQGNSAPDKSGLPSDRFSAERTGGSVSTLTIQRTQQEDSAVYLCASSSQWGSGNTIYFGEGSWLTVV.

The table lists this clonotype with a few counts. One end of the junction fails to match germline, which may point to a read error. The CDR3 DNA reads as TGTGCCATCAGTTGGGGGGATACACAGTATTTT. Encoded protein: CAISWGDTQYF. This chain uses TRBV12-3 or TRBV12-4 with TRBJ2-3, with D perhaps matching TRBD2 (6 bases). This CDR3 has 11 residues.

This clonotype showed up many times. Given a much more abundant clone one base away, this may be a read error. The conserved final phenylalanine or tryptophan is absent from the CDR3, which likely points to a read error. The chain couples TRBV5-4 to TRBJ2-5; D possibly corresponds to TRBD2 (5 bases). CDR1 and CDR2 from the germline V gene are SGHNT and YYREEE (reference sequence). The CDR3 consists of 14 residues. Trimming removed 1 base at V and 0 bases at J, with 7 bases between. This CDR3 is CASSLRGHQETQYL. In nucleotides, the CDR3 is TGTGCCAGCAGCTTGAGAGGGCACCAAGAGACCCAGTACCTC.

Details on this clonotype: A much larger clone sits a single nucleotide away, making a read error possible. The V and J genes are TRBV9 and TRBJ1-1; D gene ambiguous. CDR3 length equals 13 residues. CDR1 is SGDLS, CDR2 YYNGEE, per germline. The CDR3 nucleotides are TGTGCCAGCAGCAGCAGGAGTGACACTGAAGCTTCCTTT. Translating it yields CASSSRSDTEASF.

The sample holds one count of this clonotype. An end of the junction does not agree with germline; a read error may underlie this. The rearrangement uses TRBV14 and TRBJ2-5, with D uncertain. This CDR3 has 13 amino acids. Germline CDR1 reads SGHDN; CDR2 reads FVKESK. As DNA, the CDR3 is TGTGCCAGCGGCCAAGATAATTCCGAGACCCAGTATTTC. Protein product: CASGQDNSETQYF.

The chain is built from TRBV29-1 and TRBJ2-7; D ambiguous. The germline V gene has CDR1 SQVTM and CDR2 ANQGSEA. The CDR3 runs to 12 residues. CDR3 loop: CTADWGNHEQYF. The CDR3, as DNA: TGCACCGCGGATTGGGGTAATCATGAGCAGTACTTC.

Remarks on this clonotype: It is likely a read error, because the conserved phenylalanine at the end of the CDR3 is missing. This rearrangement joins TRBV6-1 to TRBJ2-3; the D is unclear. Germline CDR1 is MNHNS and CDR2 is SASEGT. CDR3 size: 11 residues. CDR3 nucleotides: TGTGCCAGCAGTCAAACAGATACACAGTATTTA. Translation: CASSQTDTQYL.

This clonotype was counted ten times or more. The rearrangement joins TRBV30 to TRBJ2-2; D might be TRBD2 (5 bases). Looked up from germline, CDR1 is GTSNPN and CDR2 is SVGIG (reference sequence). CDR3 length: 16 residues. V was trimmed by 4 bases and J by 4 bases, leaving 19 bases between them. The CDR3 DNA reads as TGTGCCTGGACCAGTGTGGGGAGCAGAGGCACCGGGGAGCTGTTTTTT. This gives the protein CAWTSVGSRGTGELFF.

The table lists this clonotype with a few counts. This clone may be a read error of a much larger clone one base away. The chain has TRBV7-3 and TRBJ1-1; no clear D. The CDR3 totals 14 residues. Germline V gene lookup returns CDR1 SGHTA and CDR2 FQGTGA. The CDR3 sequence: CVSSSGQGRTEAFF. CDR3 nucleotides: TGTGTCAGCAGCTCGGGCCAAGGGAGGACTGAAGCTTTCTTT.

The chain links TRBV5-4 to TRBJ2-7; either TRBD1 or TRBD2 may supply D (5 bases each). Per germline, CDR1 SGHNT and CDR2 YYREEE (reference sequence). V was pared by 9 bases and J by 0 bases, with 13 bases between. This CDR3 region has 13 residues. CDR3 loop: CAISWDRSYEQYF. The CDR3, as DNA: TGTGCCATCAGTTGGGACCGCTCCTACGAGCAGTACTTC.

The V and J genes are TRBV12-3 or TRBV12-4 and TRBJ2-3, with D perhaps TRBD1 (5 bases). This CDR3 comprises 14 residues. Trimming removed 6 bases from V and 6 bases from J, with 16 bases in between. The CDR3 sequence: CASRPSGSGDTQYF. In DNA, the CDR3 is TGTGCCAGCAGGCCTTCAGGTTCAGGGGATACGCAGTATTTT.

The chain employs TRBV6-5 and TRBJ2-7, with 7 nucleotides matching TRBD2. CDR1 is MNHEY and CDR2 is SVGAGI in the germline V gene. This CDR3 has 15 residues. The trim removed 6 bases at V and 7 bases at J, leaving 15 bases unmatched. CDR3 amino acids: CASRTKTSGVGEQYF. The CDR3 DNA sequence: TGTGCCAGCAGGACGAAGACCAGCGGGGTAGGGGAGCAGTACTTC.

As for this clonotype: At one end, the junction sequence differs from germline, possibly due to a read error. The CDR3 here is CASGLTGVNERFF. CDR3 in DNA: TGCGCCAGCGGCTTAACAGGGGTCAATGAGCGGTTCTTC. The V gene is TRBV5-1, the J gene TRBJ2-1, with 7 bases aligning to TRBD1. Germline values: CDR1 SGHRS, CDR2 YFSETQ. The CDR3 has 13 amino acids.

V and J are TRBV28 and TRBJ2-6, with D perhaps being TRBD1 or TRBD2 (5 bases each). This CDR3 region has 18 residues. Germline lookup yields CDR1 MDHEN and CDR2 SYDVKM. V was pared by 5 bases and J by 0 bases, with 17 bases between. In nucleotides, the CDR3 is TGTGCCAGCAGTGGGGGTGAGACCATCCTCTCTGGGGCCAACGTCCTGACTTTC. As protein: CASSGGETILSGANVLTF.

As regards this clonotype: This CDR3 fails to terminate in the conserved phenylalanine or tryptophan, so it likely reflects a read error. The CDR3 loop is CASSQFPPPADNEQFV. The CDR3 bases are TGCGCCAGCAGCCAATTTCCCCCCCCGGCTGACAATGAGCAGTTCGTC. The chain carries TRBV4-3 and TRBJ2-1; D gene unclear. V lost 2 bases and J lost 5, with 16 bases in between. This CDR3 comprises 16 residues. Germline lookup yields CDR1 LGHNA and CDR2 YSLEER.

CDR3 loop: CASSLGTEGADTQYF. The CDR3 DNA sequence: TGTGCCAGCAGCCTCGGGACAGAGGGTGCAGATACGCAGTATTTT. This rearrangement joins TRBV7-2 to TRBJ2-3, with 7 bases lining up with TRBD1. The CDR3 length is 15 residues. The germline V gene encodes CDR1 SGHTA and CDR2 FQGNSA. V shed 5 bases, J shed 4 bases, and the junction held 9 bases outside the gene matches.

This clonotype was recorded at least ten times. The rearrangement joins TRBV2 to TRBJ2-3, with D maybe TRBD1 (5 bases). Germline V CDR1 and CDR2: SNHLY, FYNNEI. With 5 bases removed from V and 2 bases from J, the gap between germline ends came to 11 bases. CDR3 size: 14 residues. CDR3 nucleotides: TGTGCCAGCAGTATACAGGTACCCACAGATACGCAGTATTTT. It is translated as CASSIQVPTDTQYF.

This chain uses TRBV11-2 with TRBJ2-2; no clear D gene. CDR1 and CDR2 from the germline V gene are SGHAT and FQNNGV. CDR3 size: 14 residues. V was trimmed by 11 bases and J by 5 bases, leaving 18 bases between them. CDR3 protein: CACITDSDTGELFF. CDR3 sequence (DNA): TGTGCCTGCATCACAGACTCGGATACCGGGGAGCTGTTTTTT.

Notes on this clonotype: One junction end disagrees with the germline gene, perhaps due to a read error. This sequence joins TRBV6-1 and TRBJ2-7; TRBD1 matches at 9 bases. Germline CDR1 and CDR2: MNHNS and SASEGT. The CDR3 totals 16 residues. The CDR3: CDSTPRSGQGSYEQYF. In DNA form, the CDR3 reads TGTGACAGCACTCCACGGTCGGGACAGGGTTCCTACGAGCAGTACTTC.

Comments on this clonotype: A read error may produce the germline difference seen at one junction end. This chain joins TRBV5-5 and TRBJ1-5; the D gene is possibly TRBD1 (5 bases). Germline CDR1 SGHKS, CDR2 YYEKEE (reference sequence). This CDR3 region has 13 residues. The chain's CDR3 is CAGSWGEYQPQHF. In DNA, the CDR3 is TGTGCCGGCAGCTGGGGCGAATATCAGCCCCAGCATTTC.

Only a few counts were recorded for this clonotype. The CDR3 loop reads CASSLVATGLGSTEAFF. In DNA, the CDR3 is TGTGCCAGCAGCTTAGTTGCCACAGGGCTTGGAAGCACTGAAGCTTTCTTT. The chain is built from TRBV7-2 and TRBJ1-1; the D gene is possibly TRBD1 (6 bases). Germline V CDR1 and CDR2: SGHTA, FQGNSA. This CDR3 comprises 17 residues. V was cut by 1 base and J by 4 bases, with 19 bases left in between.

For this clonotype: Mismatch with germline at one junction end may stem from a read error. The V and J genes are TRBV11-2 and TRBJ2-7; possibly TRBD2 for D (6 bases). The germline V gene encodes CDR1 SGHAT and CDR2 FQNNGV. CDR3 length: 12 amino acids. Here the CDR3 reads CTRSRETYEQYF. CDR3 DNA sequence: TGTACCAGAAGCCGGGAGACCTACGAGCAGTACTTC.

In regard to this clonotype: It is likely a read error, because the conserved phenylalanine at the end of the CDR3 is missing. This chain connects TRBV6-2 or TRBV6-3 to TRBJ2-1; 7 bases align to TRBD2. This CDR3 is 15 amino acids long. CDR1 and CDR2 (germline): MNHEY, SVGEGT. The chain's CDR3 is CASSRRLLATNEQFS. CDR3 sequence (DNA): TGTGCTAGCAGTCGACGACTACTAGCGACCAATGAGCAGTTCTCC.

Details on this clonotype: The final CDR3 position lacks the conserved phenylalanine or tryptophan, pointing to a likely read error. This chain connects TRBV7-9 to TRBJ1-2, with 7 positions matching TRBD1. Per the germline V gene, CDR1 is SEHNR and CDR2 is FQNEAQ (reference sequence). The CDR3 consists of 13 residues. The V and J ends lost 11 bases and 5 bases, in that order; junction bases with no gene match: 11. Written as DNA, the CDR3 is TGTGCCCGTCCCCGACAGGGATATTATGGCTACACCATC. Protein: CARPRQGYYGYTI.

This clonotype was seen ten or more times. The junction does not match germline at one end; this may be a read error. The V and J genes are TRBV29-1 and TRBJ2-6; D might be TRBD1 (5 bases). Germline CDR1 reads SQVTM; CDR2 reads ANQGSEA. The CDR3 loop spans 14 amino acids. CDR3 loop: CSVEGQTGANVLTF. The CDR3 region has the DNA TGCAGCGTCGAAGGACAAACTGGGGCCAACGTCCTGACTTTC.

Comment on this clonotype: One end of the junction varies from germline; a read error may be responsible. CDR3 sequence reads: CANSSRTIPLGQFF. The CDR3 DNA reads TGTGCCAACAGTTCCCGGACTATCCCCCTCGGGCAGTTCTTC. V and J are TRBV6-6 and TRBJ2-1; the D gene is possibly TRBD2 (6 bases). CDR1 and CDR2 (germline): MNHNY, SVGAGI (reference sequence). This CDR3 spans 14 amino acids.

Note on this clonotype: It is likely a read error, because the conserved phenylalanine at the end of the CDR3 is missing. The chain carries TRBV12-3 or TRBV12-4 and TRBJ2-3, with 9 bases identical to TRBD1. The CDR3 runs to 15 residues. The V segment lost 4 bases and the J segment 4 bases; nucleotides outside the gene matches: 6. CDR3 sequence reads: CASSWDRDGSDTQYS. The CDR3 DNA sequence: TGTGCCAGCAGTTGGGACAGGGATGGGTCAGATACGCAGTATTCT.